These 7 T cell receptor beta chains were all obtained from the same sample, sequenced in a study of T cell changes during pregnancy in multiple sclerosis. Assay: immunoSEQ multiplex PCR; the TCRdb copy retains only in-frame clones and omits some. The repertoire has tens of thousands of clones, around 93% of them found once; the top ten carry around 3.7%. The input for sequencing was CD8+ T cells from peripheral blood mononuclear cells, taken in the second trimester of pregnancy. All receptors derive from a female donor with multiple sclerosis, enrolled in a pregnancy study.

This CDR3 reads CASSPRRGEAFF. The CDR3, as DNA: TGTGCCAGCAGCCCCCGGAGGGGAGAAGCTTTCTTT. The chain combines TRBV14 with TRBJ1-1, with D possibly being TRBD1 (5 bases). The CDR3 is made up of 12 amino acids. Trimming cost V 4 bases and J 8 bases, with 11 bases left between them. CDR1 and CDR2 from the germline V gene are SGHDN and FVKESK.

This clone was picked up one time. This sequence joins TRBV27 and TRBJ2-1; 7 bases align to TRBD1. V lost 6 bases to trimming and J lost 4 bases; unmatched junction nucleotides: 12. The CDR3 extends over 16 amino acids. From germline, CDR1 is MNHEY and CDR2 SMNVEV (reference sequence). CDR3 sequence reads: CASSQHTGQIYNEQFF. In nucleotides, the CDR3 is TGTGCCAGCAGCCAACATACGGGACAGATATACAATGAGCAGTTCTTC.

The count of this clone is one. The V and J genes are TRBV5-4 and TRBJ2-4; weak D call: TRBD2 (5 bases). CDR1 and CDR2 from the germline V gene are SGHNT and YYREEE (reference sequence). The CDR3 is 14 residues long. V dropped 2 bases and J dropped 7 bases, with 13 bases sitting between them. Here the CDR3 DNA reads TGTGCCAGCAGCTTTGTGGGAGAAGAGAACATTCAGTACTTC. Amino acid sequence: CASSFVGEENIQYF.

The rearrangement uses TRBV30 and TRBJ2-1; 7 bases align to TRBD2. This CDR3 region has 17 residues. Germline assignment: CDR1 GTSNPN and CDR2 SVGIG (reference sequence). Unmatched junction bases numbered 23, after V lost 8 bases and J lost 7 bases. CDR3 loop: CAPSGRERRGFNNEQFF. The CDR3 coding sequence is TGTGCCCCCAGCGGGCGGGAGCGTAGAGGGTTTAATAATGAGCAGTTCTTC.

This clone was detected only once. The chain joins TRBV19 to TRBJ1-1; unclear D gene. This CDR3 spans 16 amino acids. Per germline, CDR1 LNHDA and CDR2 SQIVND (reference sequence). V lost 5 bases, J lost 0 bases, and 16 bases lay in between. CDR3 sequence: CASSWSGMKMNTEAFF. In DNA, the CDR3 is TGTGCCAGTAGTTGGTCGGGGATGAAGATGAACACTGAAGCTTTCTTT. Together with reference TRBV19 and TRBJ1-1, the CDR3 gives the full variable domain: DGGITQSPKYLFRKEGQNVTLSCEQNLNHDAMYWYRQDPGQGLRLIYYSQIVNDFQKGDIAEGYSVSREKKESFPLTVTSAQKNPTAFYLCASSWSGMKMNTEAFFGQGTRLTVV.

The V gene is TRBV2, the J gene TRBJ2-7; maybe TRBD2 (5 bases). The CDR3 covers 12 residues. Trimming took 6 bases from V and 2 from J, leaving 8 bases between them. Germline V CDR1 and CDR2: SNHLY, FYNNEI. CDR3 sequence (DNA): TGTGCCAGCAGGGCCGGGACCTACGAGCAGTACTTC. Translated, it gives CASRAGTYEQYF.

The chain uses TRBV7-7 and TRBJ2-3; 9 nucleotides agree with TRBD2. Trimming removed 1 base from V and 4 bases from J; junction bases left unmatched: 3. CDR3 length: 15 residues. Germline CDR1 is SSHAT and CDR2 is FNYEAQ (reference sequence). DNA for the CDR3: TGTGCCAGCAGCTTAGAGGCGGGAGGGGCAGATACGCAGTATTTT. Amino acid sequence: CASSLEAGGADTQYF.